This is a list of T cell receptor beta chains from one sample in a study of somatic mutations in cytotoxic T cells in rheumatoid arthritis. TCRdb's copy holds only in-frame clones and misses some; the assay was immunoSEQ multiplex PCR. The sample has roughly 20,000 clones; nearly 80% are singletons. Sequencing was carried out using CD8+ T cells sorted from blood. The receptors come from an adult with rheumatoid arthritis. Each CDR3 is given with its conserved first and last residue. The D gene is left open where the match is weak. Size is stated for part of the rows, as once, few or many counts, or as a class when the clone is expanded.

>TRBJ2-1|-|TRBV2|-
CASSESWVGEFYNEQFF
TGTGCCAGCAGTGAAAGTTGGGTGGGAGAGTTTTACAATGAGCAGTTCTTC
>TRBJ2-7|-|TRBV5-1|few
CASSLAQEEEQYF
TGCGCCAGCAGCTTGGCCCAAGAGGAGGAGCAGTACTTC
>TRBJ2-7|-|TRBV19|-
CASSILPTSRYEQYF
TGTGCCAGTAGTATCCTCCCCACTTCTCGCTACGAGCAGTACTTC
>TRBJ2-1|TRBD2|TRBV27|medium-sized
CASSLSAGGPNEQFF
TGTGCCAGCAGTTTATCGGCGGGGGGGCCCAATGAGCAGTTCTTC
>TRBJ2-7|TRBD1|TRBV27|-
CASSLGQGPYEQYF
TGTGCCAGCAGTTTAGGACAGGGCCCCTACGAGCAGTACTTC
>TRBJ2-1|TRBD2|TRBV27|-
CASSYRGSGRAEDYNEQFF
TGTGCCAGCAGTTACCGTGGGAGCGGGAGGGCCGAGGACTACAATGAGCAGTTCTTC
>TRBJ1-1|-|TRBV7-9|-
CASSHVGGPAFF
TGTGCCAGCAGCCACGTCGGGGGGCCGGCTTTCTTT
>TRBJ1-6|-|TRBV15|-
CATSSARVGSPLHF
TGTGCCACCAGCTCAGCCAGGGTCGGTTCACCCCTCCACTTT
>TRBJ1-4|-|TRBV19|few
CASSAGPNEKLFF
TGTGCCAGTAGTGCGGGTCCTAATGAAAAACTGTTTTTT
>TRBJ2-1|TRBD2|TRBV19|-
CASSSRLAGGYNEQFF
TGTGCCAGTAGTTCCCGACTAGCGGGGGGGTACAATGAGCAGTTCTTC
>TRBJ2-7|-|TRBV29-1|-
CSVDVRDEQYF
TGCAGCGTTGATGTGAGGGACGAGCAGTACTTC
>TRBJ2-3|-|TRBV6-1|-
CATNRREPSTDTQYF
TGTGCCACCAACCGCCGGGAACCCAGCACAGATACGCAGTATTTT
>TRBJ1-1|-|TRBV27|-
CASSRRVNTEAFF
TGTGCCAGCAGCCGGAGAGTTAACACTGAAGCTTTCTTT
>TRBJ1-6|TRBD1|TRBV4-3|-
CASSETGSYNSPLHF
TGCGCCAGCTCGGAGACAGGGAGCTATAATTCACCCCTCCACTTT
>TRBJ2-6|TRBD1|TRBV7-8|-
CASRDPGQGVSGANVLTF
TGTGCCAGCAGAGACCCGGGACAGGGGGTCTCTGGGGCCAACGTCCTGACTTTC
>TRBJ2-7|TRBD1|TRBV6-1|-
CASSAGQGGSYEQYF
TGTGCCAGCAGTGCCGGACAGGGGGGGTCCTACGAGCAGTACTTC
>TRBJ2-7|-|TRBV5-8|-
CASSLGPGEHAYEQYF
TGTGCCAGCAGCTTGGGCCCAGGGGAACACGCCTACGAGCAGTACTTC
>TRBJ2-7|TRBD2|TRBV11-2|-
CASSLAGGPFYEQYF
TGTGCCAGCAGTTTAGCGGGAGGGCCTTTCTACGAGCAGTACTTC
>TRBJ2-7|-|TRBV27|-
CASSFIGFQPYEQYF
TGTGCCAGCAGTTTCATCGGTTTCCAGCCTTACGAGCAGTACTTC
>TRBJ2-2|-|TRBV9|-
CASSVGGNTGELFF
TGTGCCAGCAGCGTAGGCGGGAACACCGGGGAGCTGTTTTTT
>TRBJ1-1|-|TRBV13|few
CASSFRRRGGTEAFF
TGTGCCAGCAGCTTCCGCCGACGGGGGGGCACTGAAGCTTTCTTT
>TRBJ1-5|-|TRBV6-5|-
CASSYSPGRNQPQHF
TGTGCCAGCAGTTACTCTCCGGGGCGCAATCAGCCCCAGCATTTT
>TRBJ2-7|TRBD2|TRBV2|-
CASSELAGGNEQYF
TGTGCCAGCAGTGAATTAGCGGGAGGGAACGAGCAGTACTTC
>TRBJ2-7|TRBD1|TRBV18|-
CASSPGTGGYEQYF
TGTGCCAGCTCACCAGGGACAGGGGGCTACGAGCAGTACTTC
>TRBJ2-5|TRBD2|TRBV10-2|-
CASSESSGTQETQYF
TGCGCCAGCAGTGAGTCTAGCGGGACCCAAGAGACCCAGTACTTC
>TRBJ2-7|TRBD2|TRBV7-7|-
CASPPGLRAQHGRYEQYF
TGTGCTAGCCCCCCCGGGTTGAGGGCACAACACGGGAGGTACGAGCAGTACTTC
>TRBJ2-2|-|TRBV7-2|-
CASSFGTGNTGELFF
TGTGCCAGCAGCTTTGGTACAGGAAACACCGGGGAGCTGTTTTTT
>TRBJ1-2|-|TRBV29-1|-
CSVGGTSAGYGYTF
TGCAGCGTTGGGGGGACATCGGCGGGCTATGGCTACACCTTC
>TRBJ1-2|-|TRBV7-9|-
CASSPPAGIFYGYTF
TGTGCCAGCAGCCCCCCCGCAGGGATATTCTATGGCTACACCTTC
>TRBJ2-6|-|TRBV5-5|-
CASSLTLQAGANVLTF
TGTGCCAGCAGCTTGACTCTCCAGGCTGGGGCCAACGTCCTGACTTTC
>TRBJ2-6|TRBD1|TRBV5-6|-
CASSLGGQGGFAGANVLTF
TGTGCCAGCAGCTTAGGGGGACAGGGCGGCTTCGCTGGGGCCAACGTCCTGACTTTC
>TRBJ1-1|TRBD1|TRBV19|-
CASSIGTGGSTEAFF
TGTGCCAGTAGTATAGGGACAGGGGGCAGCACTGAAGCTTTCTTT
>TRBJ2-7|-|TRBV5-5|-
CASSLGRVSSYEQYF
TGTGCCAGCAGCTTGGGCAGGGTGAGCTCCTACGAGCAGTACTTC
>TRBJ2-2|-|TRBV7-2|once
CASSQDGLAGELFF
TGTGCCAGCAGCCAGGACGGATTGGCCGGGGAGCTGTTTTTT
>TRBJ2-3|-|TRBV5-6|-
CASSSFTDTQYF
TGTGCCAGCAGCTCCTTCACAGATACGCAGTATTTT
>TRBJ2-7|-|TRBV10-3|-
CAISGGESSYEQYF
TGTGCCATCAGTGGTGGGGAGAGCTCCTACGAGCAGTACTTC
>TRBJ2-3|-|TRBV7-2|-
CASSPLQGTQYF
TGTGCCAGCAGCCCATTACAGGGTACGCAGTATTTT